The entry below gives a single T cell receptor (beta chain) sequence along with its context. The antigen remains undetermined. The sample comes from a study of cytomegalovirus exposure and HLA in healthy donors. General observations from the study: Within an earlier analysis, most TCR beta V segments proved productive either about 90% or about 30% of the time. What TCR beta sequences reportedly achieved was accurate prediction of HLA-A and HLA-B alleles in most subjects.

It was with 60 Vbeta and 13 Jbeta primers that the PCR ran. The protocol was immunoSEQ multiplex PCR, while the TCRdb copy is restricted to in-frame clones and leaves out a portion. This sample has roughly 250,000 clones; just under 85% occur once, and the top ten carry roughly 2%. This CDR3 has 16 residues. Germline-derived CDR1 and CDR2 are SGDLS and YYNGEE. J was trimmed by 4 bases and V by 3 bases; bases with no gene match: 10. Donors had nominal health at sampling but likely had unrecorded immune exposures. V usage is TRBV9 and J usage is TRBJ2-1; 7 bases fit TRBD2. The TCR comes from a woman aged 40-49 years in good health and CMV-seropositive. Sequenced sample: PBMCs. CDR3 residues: CASSESGAGLYNEQFF. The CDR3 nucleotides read TGTGCCAGCAGCGAGTCCGGAGCGGGGTTATACAATGAGCAGTTCTTC.